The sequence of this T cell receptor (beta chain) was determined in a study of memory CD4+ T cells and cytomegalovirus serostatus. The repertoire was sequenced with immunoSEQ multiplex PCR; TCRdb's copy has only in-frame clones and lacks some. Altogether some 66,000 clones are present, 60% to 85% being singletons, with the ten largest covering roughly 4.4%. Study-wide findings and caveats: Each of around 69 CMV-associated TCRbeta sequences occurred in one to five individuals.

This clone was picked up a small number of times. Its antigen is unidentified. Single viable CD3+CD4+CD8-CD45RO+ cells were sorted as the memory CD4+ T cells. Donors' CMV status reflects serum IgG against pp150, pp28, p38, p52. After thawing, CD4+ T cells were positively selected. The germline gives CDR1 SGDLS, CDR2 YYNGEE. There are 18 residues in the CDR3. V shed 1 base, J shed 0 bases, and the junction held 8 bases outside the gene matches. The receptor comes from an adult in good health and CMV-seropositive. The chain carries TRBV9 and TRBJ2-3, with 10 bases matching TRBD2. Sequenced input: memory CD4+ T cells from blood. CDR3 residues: CASSVTISGGGSTDTQYF. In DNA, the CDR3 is TGTGCCAGCAGCGTAACCATAAGCGGGGGGGGCAGCACAGATACGCAGTATTTT.